A selection of T cell receptor beta chains follows, all from one sample in a study of identical twins. Each CDR3 protein gets one entry after TCRdb re-called the 5' RACE reads with MiXCR. This table holds under 900,000 distinct CDR3 sequences, approximately 18% found once. The same data also went into a second study, on T cells expressing NK-cell markers.

Sequencing input: PBMCs. These receptor sequences come from a woman between 18 and 29 years old in good health. Both conserved end residues are part of each CDR3. A D gene is named only where the DNA matches it firmly. Some rows mark clone size as missing; the rest say once, few, many or name a class of expanded clone.

few TRBJ2-3 TRBD2 TRBV12-3/TRBV12-4 CASSPPRGGGNEADTQYF TGTGCCAGCAGTCCTCCCCGGGGGGGGGGAAACGAGGCAGATACGCAGTATTTT
few TRBJ1-4 . TRBV30 CAWDPGQGPNEKLFF TGTGCCTGGGACCCCGGGCAGGGCCCTAATGAAAAACTGTTTTTT
once TRBJ2-1 . TRBV14 CASSLYGGFYNEQFF TGTGCCAGCAGCCTATACGGGGGCTTCTACAATGAGCAGTTCTTC
. TRBJ2-3 TRBD2 TRBV4-1 CASSQVGLASRVDTQYF TGCGCCAGCAGCCAAGTAGGACTAGCGAGTAGGGTTGATACGCAGTATTTT
. TRBJ2-1 . TRBV7-2 CASSSTTGPGTEQFF TGTGCCAGCAGCTCAACGACAGGACCGGGAACTGAGCAGTTCTTC
. TRBJ2-1 . TRBV15 CATSRDTGPSYNEQFF TGTGCCACCAGCAGGGATACGGGCCCCTCCTACAATGAGCAGTTCTTC
. TRBJ2-3 TRBD2 TRBV7-2 CASSPRRGGRSDTQYF TGTGCCAGCAGCCCTAGGCGGGGGGGGCGGTCAGATACGCAGTATTTT
once TRBJ2-1 TRBD2 TRBV12-3/TRBV12-4 CASRPTSSNEQFF TGTGCCAGCAGACCGACTAGCAGCAATGAGCAGTTCTTC
many TRBJ2-1 TRBD2 TRBV20-1 CSARGLAGAYNEQFF TGCAGTGCTAGAGGACTAGCGGGGGCCTACAATGAGCAGTTCTTC
. TRBJ1-5 TRBD1 TRBV6-1 CASSQGDRGSNQPQHF TGTGCCAGCAGTCAGGGGGACAGGGGATCCAATCAGCCCCAGCATTTT
few TRBJ2-3 . TRBV20-1 CSARDRWGTPTFAQYF TGCAGTGCTAGAGATCGTTGGGGAACCCCCACTTTCGCGCAGTATTTT
few TRBJ1-2 . TRBV6-2/TRBV6-3 CASSAPIGTGNYGYTF TGTGCCAGCAGCGCCCCGATCGGGACGGGCAACTATGGCTACACCTTC
. TRBJ2-7 TRBD1 TRBV20-1 CSAIPLDRGYEQYF TGCAGTGCTATTCCTTTGGACAGGGGCTACGAGCAGTACTTC
few TRBJ2-3 . TRBV4-3 CASSQELRNTQYF TGCGCCAGCAGCCAAGAATTACGGAATACGCAGTATTTT
few TRBJ2-2 . TRBV2 CASSEAAAENTGELFF TGTGCCAGCAGTGAAGCGGCGGCAGAGAACACCGGGGAGCTGTTTTTT
. TRBJ1-4 TRBD1 TRBV5-1 CASSGTGGLGEKLFF TGCGCCAGCAGCGGAACAGGGGGTCTTGGGGAAAAACTGTTTTTT
. TRBJ1-5 TRBD1 TRBV19 CASSRQGWNQPQHF TGTGCCAGTAGTAGACAGGGTTGGAATCAGCCCCAGCATTTT